This TCR beta chain was sequenced for a study of blood T cell repertoires in COVID-19. Study details: There were acute and convalescent COVID-19 samples, and they came from the United States, Italy and Spain. The analysed material was cDNA or gDNA that came from T cells, B-cell-depleted T cells, or PBMCs.

CDR3 length equals 13 residues. V was trimmed by 5 bases and J by 2 bases, leaving 7 bases between them. CDR1 is LNHDA and CDR2 is SQIVND in the germline V gene (reference sequence). In the original analysis: Amplifying reference gene primers gave estimates of nucleated cell counts. Sequencing was performed with immunoSEQ multiplex PCR; in TCRdb, only in-frame clones are kept and a portion is missing. V and J calls and clone size are given by that table; D and trimming were obtained from the DNA. The data show about 260,000 clones, approximately 86% seen once. This clone appeared a few times. The receptor was derived from a middle-aged man who had recovered from COVID-19. Material: peripheral blood. J is TRBJ1-5 and V is TRBV19; unclear D gene. The CDR3 spells CASSREGNQPQHF. The CDR3 DNA is TGTGCCAGTAGTCGTGAGGGCAATCAGCCCCAGCATTTT.